Included here is one TCR beta chain sequence, with context. This entry is derived from a study of blood T cell repertoires in COVID-19. About the research overall: Italy, Spain and the United States were the sources of the convalescent and acute COVID-19 samples.

The study assigned cohorts using participant-reported clinical history. Cohort 3 donors were reported recovered after two negative PCRs, clearance, or symptom resolution. The CDR3 loop spans 16 amino acids. Unmatched junction bases numbered 7, after V lost 2 bases and J lost 7 bases. CDR1 is KGHSH, CDR2 LQKENI, per germline. Per the original methods: Reference gene primer amplification yielded estimated nucleated cell counts. Libraries were prepared by immunoSEQ multiplex PCR; TCRdb keeps only in-frame clonotypes and omits some of them. The V and J calls and clone size come from that table; D and trimming were worked out from the DNA. The sample comprises 200,000 or so clones, around 89% of which are singletons, and around 2.7% rests with the top ten.

This sequence originates from a woman aged 30 to 39 who had recovered from COVID-19. The chain uses TRBV18 and TRBJ1-6; the match to TRBD1 covers 8 bases. Sequenced material: PBMCs or T cells enriched from blood (not recorded which). The CDR3 DNA reads as TGTGCCAGCTCACCAGAAATACAGGGGGAGAATTCACCCCTCCACTTT. This encodes CASSPEIQGENSPLHF.